The 27 T cell receptor beta chains below come from one sample, sequenced in a study of blood T cell repertoires in COVID-19. Sequencing used immunoSEQ multiplex PCR; TCRdb keeps in-frame clones, though not all of them. The table records about 81,000 clones, roughly 96% of them present only once. Specimen: peripheral blood. The receptor set was obtained from a human donor with active COVID-19. The donor label of this sample is uncertain.

The DNA of the CDR3 is TGTGCCAGCACCCGTCGGGGGGCCTCTGGGGCCAACGTCCTGACTTTC. Protein sequence: CASTRRGASGANVLTF. V is TRBV7-2 and J is TRBJ2-6; maybe TRBD2 (7 bases). Germline values: CDR1 SGHTA, CDR2 FQGNSA. The CDR3 consists of 16 residues. The ends were cut back, 7 bases at V and 0 bases at J, with 13 bases in the middle.

The chain links TRBV19 to TRBJ1-2; tentative D call: TRBD1 (6 bases). Germline CDR1 and CDR2: LNHDA and SQIVND (reference sequence). V gave up 3 bases and J gave up 4 bases, with 12 bases separating them. The CDR3 is made up of 14 amino acids. CDR3 nucleotide sequence: TGTGCCAGTAGTATCGGACAGACTTTCTATGGCTACACCTTC. Protein: CASSIGQTFYGYTF.

The chain combines TRBV6-5 with TRBJ1-5; a weak D match, TRBD1 (6 bases). This CDR3 region has 14 residues. Deletions cut 7 bases from V and 7 bases from J, with 17 bases between. Per germline, CDR1 MNHEY and CDR2 SVGAGI. CDR3: CASTRTAKGQPQHF. The DNA for the CDR3 is TGTGCCAGCACCCGGACAGCTAAGGGGCAGCCCCAGCATTTT.

V and J are TRBV28 and TRBJ2-1, with D possibly TRBD2 on 8 matching bases. V was trimmed by 5 bases and J by 9 bases, leaving 38 bases between them. Germline V gene sequence: CDR1 MDHEN, CDR2 SYDVKM. The CDR3 is 21 amino acids. The CDR3 DNA reads as TGTGCCAGCAGTACAAAGACAGGGAAGGGTAGCGGGAATTATATTGGGAGTGAGCAGTTCTTC. Protein product: CASSTKTGKGSGNYIGSEQFF.

The V call is TRBV5-4, the J call TRBJ2-1, with 8 bases aligning to TRBD2. This CDR3 is built from 17 residues. Losses at the gene ends were 0 bases for V and 0 bases for J; bases not matched to a gene: 5. Germline CDR1 reads SGHNT; CDR2 reads YYREEE (reference sequence). The CDR3 DNA sequence: TGTGCCAGCAGCTTGGCCGGACTAGCAAGCTCCTACAATGAGCAGTTCTTC. Amino acid sequence: CASSLAGLASSYNEQFF.

The chain is built from TRBV5-4 and TRBJ2-7; 8 bases match TRBD1. Per the germline V gene, CDR1 is SGHNT and CDR2 is YYREEE (reference sequence). The CDR3 totals 13 residues. V shed 1 base, J shed 6 bases, and the junction held 3 bases outside the gene matches. DNA for the CDR3: TGTGCCAGCAGCTTGCCGGACAGGGCCGAGCAGTACTTC. This sequence encodes CASSLPDRAEQYF.

J is TRBJ2-2 and V is TRBV9; the match to TRBD1 covers 7 bases. CDR3 length: 19 residues. Germline values: CDR1 SGDLS, CDR2 YYNGEE. Losses at the gene ends were 0 bases for V and 5 bases for J; bases not matched to a gene: 16. CDR3 DNA: TGTGCCAGCAGCGTAGCTACTTGGTCTGAGACAGGGAATACCGGGGAGCTGTTTTTT. The encoded protein is CASSVATWSETGNTGELFF.

V is TRBV5-1 and J is TRBJ1-6; D is ambiguous. The germline CDR1 and CDR2 sequences are SGHRS and YFSETQ. The CDR3 runs to 15 residues. Trimming cost V 0 bases and J 7 bases, with 11 bases left between them. CDR3 in amino acids: CASSLAAPVNSPLHF. The CDR3 bases are TGCGCCAGCAGCTTGGCCGCGCCTGTAAATTCACCCCTCCACTTT. The complete variable domain, with remaining parts taken from reference TRBV5-1 and TRBJ1-6, reads KAGVTQTPRYLIKTRGQQVTLSCSPISGHRSVSWYQQTPGQGLQFLFEYFSETQRNKGNFPGRFSGRQFSNSRSEMNVSTLELGDSALYLCASSLAAPVNSPLHFGNGTRLTVT.

The rearrangement joins TRBV3-1 (or the pseudogene TRBV3-2) to TRBJ2-3, with 8 bases fitting TRBD2. CDR1 and CDR2 from the germline V gene are LGHDT and YNNKEL (reference sequence). The V and J ends lost 6 bases and 2 bases, in that order; junction bases with no gene match: 7. This CDR3 is 15 amino acids long. The CDR3 spells CASRSGGGTTDTQYF. CDR3 coding DNA: TGTGCCAGCAGGTCAGGCGGGGGGACCACAGATACGCAGTATTTT.

The chain links TRBV3-1 (or the pseudogene TRBV3-2) to TRBJ1-3; tentative D call: TRBD1 (6 bases). V was cut by 4 bases and J by 0 bases, with 10 bases left in between. The V gene's germline CDR1 is LGHDT and CDR2 YNNKEL (reference sequence). This CDR3 is 15 amino acids long. CDR3 amino acids: CASSRGGLSGNTIYF. In DNA, the CDR3 is TGTGCCAGCAGCCGAGGGGGTCTCTCTGGAAACACCATATATTTT.

DNA for the CDR3: TGTGCCAGCAGGACTGACAGGGCGAACACTGAAGCTTTCTTT. It codes for CASRTDRANTEAFF. The chain joins TRBV2 to TRBJ1-1; 7 bases fit TRBD1. V was clipped by 6 bases and J by 1 base; unmatched bases: 5. This CDR3 comprises 14 residues. CDR1 is SNHLY and CDR2 is FYNNEI in the germline V gene.

The chain is built from TRBV5-5 and TRBJ1-5; D is unresolved. The CDR3 covers 13 residues. Germline assignment: CDR1 SGHKS and CDR2 YYEKEE (reference sequence). The ends were cut back, 0 bases at V and 6 bases at J, with 7 bases in the middle. The CDR3 bases are TGTGCCAGCAGCTTGGACTTTCTTCAGCCCCAGCATTTT. This codes for CASSLDFLQPQHF. Drawing the rest from reference TRBV5-5 and TRBJ1-5, the complete variable domain is DAGVTQSPTHLIKTRGQQVTLRCSPISGHKSVSWYQQVLGQGPQFIFQYYEKEERGRGNFPDRFSARQFPNYSSELNVNALLLGDSALYLCASSLDFLQPQHFGDGTRLSIL.

This sequence joins TRBV5-1 and TRBJ2-5, with 10 bases matching TRBD2. J gave up 4 bases and V 4 bases, and 13 bases lay outside the gene matches. CDR3 length: 17 residues. The germline CDR1 and CDR2 sequences are SGHRS and YFSETQ. The CDR3 nucleotides read TGCGCCAGCAGCCCCTCAGGAAGCGGGGGGGCCGCAGAGACCCAGTACTTC. Protein sequence: CASSPSGSGGAAETQYF. Full variable domain (remainder filled in from reference TRBV5-1 and TRBJ2-5): KAGVTQTPRYLIKTRGQQVTLSCSPISGHRSVSWYQQTPGQGLQFLFEYFSETQRNKGNFPGRFSGRQFSNSRSEMNVSTLELGDSALYLCASSPSGSGGAAETQYFGPGTRLLVL.

This sequence joins TRBV10-3 and TRBJ2-1; 11 nucleotides align to TRBD2. CDR3 length: 16 residues. V gave up 6 bases and J gave up 1 base; unmatched junction bases: 5. Germline V lookup: CDR1 ENHRY, CDR2 SYGVKD. CDR3 nucleotides: TGTGCCATCAGGGCTACTAGCGGGAGTTCCTACAATGAGCAGTTCTTC. This sequence encodes CAIRATSGSSYNEQFF.

The rearrangement uses TRBV5-1 and TRBJ2-2; 8 bases map to TRBD1. Per germline, CDR1 SGHRS and CDR2 YFSETQ. CDR3 length: 17 residues. J lost 6 bases, V lost 5 bases, and 15 bases had no gene match. The CDR3 region is CASSRTGQGGMSGELFF. Written as DNA, the CDR3 is TGCGCCAGCAGTCGCACCGGACAGGGCGGTATGTCCGGGGAGCTGTTTTTT.

The V and J genes are TRBV27 and TRBJ2-1; possibly TRBD2 for D (6 bases). The V gene lost 6 bases and the J gene lost 5 bases, with 17 bases spanning the gap. The CDR3 is made up of 15 amino acids. Germline CDR1 is MNHEY and CDR2 is SMNVEV (reference sequence). The CDR3 region is CASSKRLDWDNEQFF. CDR3 in DNA: TGTGCCAGCAGCAAAAGACTAGATTGGGACAATGAGCAGTTCTTC.

Comment on this clone: A read error may account for a junction end that differs from germline. This rearrangement joins TRBV28 to TRBJ2-7, with D maybe TRBD1 (7 bases). CDR1 is MDHEN and CDR2 is SYDVKM in the germline V gene. This CDR3 has 10 amino acids. The CDR3 here is CASTGGTVHF. CDR3 DNA: TGTGCCAGCACAGGGGGGACGGTACACTTC.

This clone is a singleton in its sample. The chain links TRBV11-3 to TRBJ1-1; D is undetermined. The germline V gene has CDR1 SGHNT and CDR2 YENEEA. The CDR3 has 15 residues. V lost 0 bases, J lost 4 bases, and 12 bases lay in between. The CDR3 loop is CASSLDLGRGTEAFF. CDR3 nucleotide sequence: TGTGCCAGCAGCTTAGATTTGGGTCGAGGCACTGAAGCTTTCTTT. Supplemented by reference TRBV11-3 and TRBJ1-1, the full variable domain reads EAGVVQSPRYKIIEKKQPVAFWCNPISGHNTLYWYLQNLGQGPELLIRYENEEAVDDSQLPKDRFSAERLKGVDSTLKIQPAELGDSAVYLCASSLDLGRGTEAFFGQGTRLTVV.

This clone was detected only once. This chain connects TRBV11-2 to TRBJ1-5; no reliable D call. With 1 base removed from V and 5 bases from J, the gap between germline ends came to 9 bases. The CDR3 consists of 14 residues. Per the germline V gene, CDR1 is SGHAT and CDR2 is FQNNGV. The CDR3 region has the DNA TGTGCCAGCAGCTTAGGCCTGGCGGATCAGCCCCAGCATTTT. As protein: CASSLGLADQPQHF.

This chain connects TRBV7-9 to TRBJ2-3; 9 bases agree with TRBD1. J lost 3 bases, V lost 1 base, and 5 bases had no gene match. CDR3 length: 16 amino acids. The V gene's germline CDR1 is SEHNR and CDR2 FQNEAQ (reference sequence). The CDR3 region has the DNA TGTGCCAGCAGCTTAGACAGGGGGCGAGAAACAGATACGCAGTATTTT. Encoded protein: CASSLDRGRETDTQYF. Variable domain in full (rest from reference TRBV7-9 and TRBJ2-3): DTGVSQNPRHKITKRGQNVTFRCDPISEHNRLYWYRQTLGQGPEFLTYFQNEAQLEKSRLLSDRFSAERPKGSFSTLEIQRTEQGDSAMYLCASSLDRGRETDTQYFGPGTRLTVL.

The chain is built from TRBV28 and TRBJ2-7; D is perhaps TRBD1 (6 bases). Trimming left V 8 bases short and J 3 bases short, with 20 bases between. In germline, CDR1 is MDHEN, CDR2 SYDVKM. This CDR3 spans 15 amino acids. Written as DNA, the CDR3 is TGTGCCAGCCGTATTCTTTCAGGGGAAGTCTACGAGCAGTACTTC. It encodes CASRILSGEVYEQYF.

For the CDR3, the DNA is TGTGCCAGCAGTTGGGGACTAGCGGGAGCCCCGAAAGGGGCCCAGTACTTC. This gives the protein CASSWGLAGAPKGAQYF. This rearrangement joins TRBV27 to TRBJ2-5; TRBD2 matches at 14 bases. The CDR3 loop spans 17 amino acids. J was trimmed by 9 bases and V by 4 bases; bases with no gene match: 13. The germline V gene encodes CDR1 MNHEY and CDR2 SMNVEV (reference sequence).

This chain joins TRBV13 and TRBJ2-1; 16 bases are shared with TRBD2. This CDR3 has 17 amino acids. Germline V lookup: CDR1 PRHDT, CDR2 FYEKMQ (reference sequence). J gave up 9 bases and V 5 bases, and 10 bases lay outside the gene matches. CDR3 sequence reads: CASSDGGTSGRASEQFF. The CDR3 DNA is TGTGCCAGCAGCGACGGAGGGACTAGCGGGAGGGCCAGTGAGCAGTTCTTC.

This clone was picked up a small number of times. The V gene is TRBV4-1, the J gene TRBJ1-2, with no clear D. Germline V gene sequence: CDR1 MGHRA, CDR2 YSYEKL. The ends were cut back, 0 bases at V and 3 bases at J, with 14 bases in the middle. This CDR3 has 16 amino acids. The CDR3 reads CASSQDRGQTYYGYTF. CDR3 nucleotide sequence: TGCGCCAGCAGCCAAGACCGAGGGCAGACTTACTATGGCTACACCTTC.

The chain carries TRBV11-2 and TRBJ1-6; D is undetermined. CDR1 SGHAT and CDR2 FQNNGV come from the germline V gene. The CDR3 runs 14 residues. Deletions cut 7 bases from V and 4 bases from J, with 11 bases between. The CDR3 DNA is TGTGCCAGCACCCAGACGGGGTATAATTCACCCCTCCACTTT. Protein product: CASTQTGYNSPLHF.

V is TRBV6-5 and J is TRBJ1-6, with unresolved D. This CDR3 has 11 amino acids. The germline V gene has CDR1 MNHEY and CDR2 SVGAGI. The V gene lost 2 bases and the J gene lost 14 bases, with 7 bases spanning the gap. DNA for the CDR3: TGTGCCAGCAGTTACCGCGGGGCCCTCCACTTT. Translated, it gives CASSYRGALHF.

The chain has TRBV7-2 and TRBJ1-5, with 8 nucleotides matching TRBD1. J was trimmed by 7 bases and V by 6 bases; bases with no gene match: 2. The CDR3 covers 12 residues. The V gene's germline CDR1 is SGHTA and CDR2 FQGNSA. This chain's CDR3 is CASRGQGQPQHF. CDR3 nucleotides: TGTGCCAGCAGAGGACAGGGACAGCCCCAGCATTTT.